Sequencing of this T cell receptor beta chain was carried out in a study of CD8+ T cells in alopecia areata. Findings and limits, study-wide: Patients displayed less clarity in TCR sharing than mice, a finding possibly related to HLA. Many expanded lesional clones stayed in scalp and blood while on tofacitinib.

Treatment denoted: oral pan-JAK inhibitor, 5-10 mg twice daily. Reverse transcribed after extraction, RNA yielded cDNA as the sequencing template. TCRdb's table, derived via immunoSEQ multiplex PCR, lists solely in-frame clones and lacks some. The table includes some 160,000 clones, 55% to 75% detected once. CDR1 and CDR2 (germline): SGHTA, FQGNSA. This CDR3 is built from 15 residues. As to this clone: The antigen is not known. Sequence at one end of the junction differs from germline and may be a read error.

The receptor was isolated from a human donor with alopecia areata. The chain employs TRBV7-2 and TRBJ2-7; D is perhaps TRBD1 (5 bases). Material: CD4+ T cells sorted from blood, obtained at week 4, from a patient treated with tofacitinib. The CDR3 bases are TGTGCCAGCAGCCCAAGAGGCAGGCAGGGTTCAGAGCAGTGCTTC. Protein: CASSPRGRQGSEQCF.